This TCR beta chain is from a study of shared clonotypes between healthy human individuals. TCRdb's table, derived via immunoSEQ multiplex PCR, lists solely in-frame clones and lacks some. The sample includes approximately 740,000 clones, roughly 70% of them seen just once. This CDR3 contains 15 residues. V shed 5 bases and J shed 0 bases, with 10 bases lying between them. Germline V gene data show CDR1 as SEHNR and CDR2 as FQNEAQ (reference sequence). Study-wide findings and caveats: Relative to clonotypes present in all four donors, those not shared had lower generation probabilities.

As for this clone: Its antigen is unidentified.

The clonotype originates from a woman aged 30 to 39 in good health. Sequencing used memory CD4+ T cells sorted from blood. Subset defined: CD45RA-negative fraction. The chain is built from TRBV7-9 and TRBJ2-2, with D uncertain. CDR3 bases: TGTGCCAGCAGCCACCAACAAGCGAACACCGGGGAGCTGTTTTTT. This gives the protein CASSHQQANTGELFF.